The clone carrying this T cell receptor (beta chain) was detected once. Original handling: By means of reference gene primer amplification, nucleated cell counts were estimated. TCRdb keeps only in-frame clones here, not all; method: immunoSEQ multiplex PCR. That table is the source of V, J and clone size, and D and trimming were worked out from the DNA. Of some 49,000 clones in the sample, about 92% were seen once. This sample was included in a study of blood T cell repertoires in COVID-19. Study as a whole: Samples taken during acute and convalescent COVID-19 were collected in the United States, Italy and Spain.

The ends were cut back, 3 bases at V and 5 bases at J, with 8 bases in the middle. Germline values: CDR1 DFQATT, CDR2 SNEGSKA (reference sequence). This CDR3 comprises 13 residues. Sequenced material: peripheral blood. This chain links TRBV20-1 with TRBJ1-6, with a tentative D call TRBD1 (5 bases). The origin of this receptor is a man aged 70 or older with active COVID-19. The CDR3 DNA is TGCAGTGCTAGTAGACAGAATAATTCACCCCTCCACTTT. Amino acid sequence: CSASRQNNSPLHF.